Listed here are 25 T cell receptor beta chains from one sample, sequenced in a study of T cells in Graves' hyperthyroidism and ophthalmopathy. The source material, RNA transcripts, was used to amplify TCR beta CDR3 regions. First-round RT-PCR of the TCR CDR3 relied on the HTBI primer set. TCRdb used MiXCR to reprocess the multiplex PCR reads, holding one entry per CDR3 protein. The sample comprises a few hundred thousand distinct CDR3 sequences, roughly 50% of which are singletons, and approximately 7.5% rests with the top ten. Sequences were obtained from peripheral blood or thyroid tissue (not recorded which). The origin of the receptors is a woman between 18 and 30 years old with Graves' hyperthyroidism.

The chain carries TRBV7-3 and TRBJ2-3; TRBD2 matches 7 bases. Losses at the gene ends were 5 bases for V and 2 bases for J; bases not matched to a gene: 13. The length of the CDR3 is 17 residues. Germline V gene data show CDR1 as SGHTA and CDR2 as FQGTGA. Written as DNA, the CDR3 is TGTGCCAGCAGCCCAGGAGGGAGGGGAATTTCCACAGATACGCAGTATTTT. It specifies CASSPGGRGISTDTQYF.

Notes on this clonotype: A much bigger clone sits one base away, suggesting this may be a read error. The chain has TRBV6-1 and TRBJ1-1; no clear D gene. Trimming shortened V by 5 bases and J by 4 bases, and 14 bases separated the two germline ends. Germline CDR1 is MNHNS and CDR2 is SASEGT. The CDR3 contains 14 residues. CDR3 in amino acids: CASSHPSMSTEAFF. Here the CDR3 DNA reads TGTGCCAGCAGTCATCCTTCTATGAGCACTGAAGCTTTCTTT.

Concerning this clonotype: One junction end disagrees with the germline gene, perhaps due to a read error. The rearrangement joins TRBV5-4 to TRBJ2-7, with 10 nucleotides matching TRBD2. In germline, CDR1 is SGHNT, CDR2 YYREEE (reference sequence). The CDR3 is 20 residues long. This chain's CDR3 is CASSLIPTNLAGGATYKQYF. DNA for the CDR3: TGCGCCAGCAGCTTGATCCCCACCAATTTAGCGGGAGGAGCCACCTACAAGCAGTACTTC.

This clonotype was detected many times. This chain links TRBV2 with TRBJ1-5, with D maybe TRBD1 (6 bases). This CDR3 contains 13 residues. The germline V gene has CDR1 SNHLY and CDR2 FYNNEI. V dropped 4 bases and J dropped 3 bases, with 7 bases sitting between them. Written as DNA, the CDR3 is TGTGCCAGCAGTGCAGGGGACAATCAGCCCCAGCATTTT. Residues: CASSAGDNQPQHF.

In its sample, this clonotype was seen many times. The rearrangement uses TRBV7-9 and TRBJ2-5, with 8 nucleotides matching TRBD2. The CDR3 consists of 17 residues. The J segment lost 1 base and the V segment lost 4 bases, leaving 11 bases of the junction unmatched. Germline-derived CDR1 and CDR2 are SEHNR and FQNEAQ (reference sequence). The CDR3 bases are TGTGCCAGCAGCTCGCCGGGACTAGGGGCGGTCCAAGAGACCCAGTACTTC. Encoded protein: CASSSPGLGAVQETQYF. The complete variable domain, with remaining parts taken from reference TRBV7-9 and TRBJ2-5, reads DTGVSQNPRHKITKRGQNVTFRCDPISEHNRLYWYRQTLGQGPEFLTYFQNEAQLEKSRLLSDRFSAERPKGSFSTLEIQRTEQGDSAMYLCASSSPGLGAVQETQYFGPGTRLLVL.

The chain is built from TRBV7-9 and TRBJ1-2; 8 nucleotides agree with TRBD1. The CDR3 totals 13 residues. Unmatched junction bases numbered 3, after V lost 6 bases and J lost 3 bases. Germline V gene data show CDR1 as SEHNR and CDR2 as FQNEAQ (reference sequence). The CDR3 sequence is CASRGTGHYGYTF. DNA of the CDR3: TGTGCCAGCAGGGGGACAGGCCACTATGGCTACACCTTC.

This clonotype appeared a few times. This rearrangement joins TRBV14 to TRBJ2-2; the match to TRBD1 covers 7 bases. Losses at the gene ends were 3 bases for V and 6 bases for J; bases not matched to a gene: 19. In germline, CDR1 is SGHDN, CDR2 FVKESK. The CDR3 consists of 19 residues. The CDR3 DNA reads TGTGCCAGCAGCCACCTCAAACCAAGGGACAGAGGGGTCGCCGGGGAGCTGTTTTTT. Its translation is CASSHLKPRDRGVAGELFF.

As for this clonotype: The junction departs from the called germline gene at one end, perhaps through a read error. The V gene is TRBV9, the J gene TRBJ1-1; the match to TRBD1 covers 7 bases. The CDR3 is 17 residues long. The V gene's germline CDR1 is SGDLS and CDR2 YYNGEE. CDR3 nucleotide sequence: TGTGCCAGCAGGGTAGTTGTAGGGGGCTGGGCTGGCACTGAAGCTTTCTTT. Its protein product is CASRVVVGGWAGTEAFF.

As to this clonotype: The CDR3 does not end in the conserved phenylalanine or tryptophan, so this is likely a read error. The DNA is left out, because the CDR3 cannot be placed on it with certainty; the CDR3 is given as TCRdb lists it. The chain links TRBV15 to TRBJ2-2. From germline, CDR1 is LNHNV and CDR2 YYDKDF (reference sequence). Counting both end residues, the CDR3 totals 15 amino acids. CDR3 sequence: CATSKAGANTGELLQ.

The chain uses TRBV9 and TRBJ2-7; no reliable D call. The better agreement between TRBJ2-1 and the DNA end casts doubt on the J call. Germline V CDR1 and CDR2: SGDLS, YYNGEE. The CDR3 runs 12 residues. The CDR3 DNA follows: TGTGCCAGCAGCGACATCTCCAGTGAGCAGTTCTTC. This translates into CASSDISSEQFF.

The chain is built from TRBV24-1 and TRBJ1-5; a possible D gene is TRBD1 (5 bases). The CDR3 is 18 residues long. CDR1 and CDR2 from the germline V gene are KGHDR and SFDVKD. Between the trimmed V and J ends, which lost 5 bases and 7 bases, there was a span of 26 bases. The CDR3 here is CATSVNGGLAGGSQPQHF. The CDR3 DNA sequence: TGTGCCACCAGTGTCAACGGGGGACTAGCGGGAGGGTCCCAGCCCCAGCATTTT.

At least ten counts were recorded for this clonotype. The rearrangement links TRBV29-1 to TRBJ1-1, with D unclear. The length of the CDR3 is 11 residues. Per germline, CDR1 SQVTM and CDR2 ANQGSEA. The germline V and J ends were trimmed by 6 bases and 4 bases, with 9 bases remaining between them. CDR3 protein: CSVAMGTEAFF. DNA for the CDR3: TGCAGCGTCGCGATGGGCACTGAAGCTTTCTTT.

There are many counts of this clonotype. The CDR3 DNA reads TGTGCCAGCAGTTACGACTGGGGACCATGGGCCTACGAGCAGTACTTC. It encodes CASSYDWGPWAYEQYF. The chain couples TRBV6-2 or TRBV6-3 to TRBJ2-7; either TRBD1 or TRBD2 may supply D (5 bases each). The germline gives CDR1 MNHEY, CDR2 SVGEGT. V was pared by 2 bases and J by 2 bases, with 16 bases between. The CDR3 is made up of 16 amino acids.

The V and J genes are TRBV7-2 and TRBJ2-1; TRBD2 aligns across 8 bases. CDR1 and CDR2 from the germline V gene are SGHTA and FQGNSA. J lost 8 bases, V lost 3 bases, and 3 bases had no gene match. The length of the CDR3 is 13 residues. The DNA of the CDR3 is TGTGCCAGCAGCTTGGGACTAGTGGATGAGCAGTTCTTC. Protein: CASSLGLVDEQFF.

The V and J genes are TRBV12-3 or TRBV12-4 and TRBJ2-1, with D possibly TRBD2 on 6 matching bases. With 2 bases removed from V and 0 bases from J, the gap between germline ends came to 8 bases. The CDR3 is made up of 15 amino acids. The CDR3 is CASSLWGDSYNEQFF. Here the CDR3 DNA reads TGTGCCAGCAGTTTATGGGGGGACTCCTACAATGAGCAGTTCTTC.

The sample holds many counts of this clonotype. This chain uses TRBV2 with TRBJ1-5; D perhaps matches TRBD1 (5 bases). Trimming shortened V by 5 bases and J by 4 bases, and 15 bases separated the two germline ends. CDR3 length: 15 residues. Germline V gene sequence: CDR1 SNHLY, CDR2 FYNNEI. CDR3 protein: CASSSDIRQNQPQHF. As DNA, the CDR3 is TGTGCCAGCAGTTCAGATATCCGACAGAATCAGCCCCAGCATTTT.

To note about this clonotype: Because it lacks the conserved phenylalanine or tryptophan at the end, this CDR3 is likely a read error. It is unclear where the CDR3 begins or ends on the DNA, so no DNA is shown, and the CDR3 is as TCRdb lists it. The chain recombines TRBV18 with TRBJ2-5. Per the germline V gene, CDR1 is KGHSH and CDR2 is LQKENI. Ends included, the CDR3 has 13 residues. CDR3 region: CASATRRTKRPST.

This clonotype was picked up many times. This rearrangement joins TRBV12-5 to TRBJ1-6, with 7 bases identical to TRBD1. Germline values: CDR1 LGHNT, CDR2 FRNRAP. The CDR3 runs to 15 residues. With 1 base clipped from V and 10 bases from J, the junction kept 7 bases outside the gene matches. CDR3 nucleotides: TGTGCTAGTGGTTTGGCCACAGGGGCAGGATCACCCCTCCACTTT. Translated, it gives CASGLATGAGSPLHF.

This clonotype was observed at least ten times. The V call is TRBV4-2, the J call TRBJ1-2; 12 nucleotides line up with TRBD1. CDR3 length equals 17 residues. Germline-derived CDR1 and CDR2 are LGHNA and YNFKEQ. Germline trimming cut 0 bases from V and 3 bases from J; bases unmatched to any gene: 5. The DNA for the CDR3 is TGTGCCAGCAGCCAAGAGGGGACAGGGGGCGCTTACTATGGCTACACCTTC. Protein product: CASSQEGTGGAYYGYTF.

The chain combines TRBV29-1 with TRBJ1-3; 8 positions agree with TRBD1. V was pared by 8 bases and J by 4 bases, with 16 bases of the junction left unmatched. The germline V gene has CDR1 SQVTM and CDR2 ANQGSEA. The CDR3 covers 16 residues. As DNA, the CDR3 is TGCAGCAGCCGGACAGGGTCGACCACGGGAGGAAACACCATATATTTT. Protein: CSSRTGSTTGGNTIYF.

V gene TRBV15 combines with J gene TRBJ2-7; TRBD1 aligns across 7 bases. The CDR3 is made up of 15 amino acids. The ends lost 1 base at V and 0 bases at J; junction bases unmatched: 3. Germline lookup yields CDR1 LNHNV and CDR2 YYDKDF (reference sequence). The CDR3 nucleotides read TGTGCCACCAGCAGAGGCCCAGGGGGCTCCTACGAGCAGTACTTC. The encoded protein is CATSRGPGGSYEQYF.

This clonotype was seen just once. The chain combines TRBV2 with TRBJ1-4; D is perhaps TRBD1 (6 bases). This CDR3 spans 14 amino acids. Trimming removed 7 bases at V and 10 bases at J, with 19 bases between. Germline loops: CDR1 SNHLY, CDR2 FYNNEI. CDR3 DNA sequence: TGTGCCAGCACAAAGCGGTGGACAGAACGAAAACTGTTTTTT. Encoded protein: CASTKRWTERKLFF.

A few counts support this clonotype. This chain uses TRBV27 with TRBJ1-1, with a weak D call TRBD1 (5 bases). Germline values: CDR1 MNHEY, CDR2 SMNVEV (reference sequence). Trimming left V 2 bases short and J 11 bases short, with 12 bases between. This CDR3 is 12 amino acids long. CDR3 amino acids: CASSLPGLQAFF. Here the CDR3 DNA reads TGTGCCAGCAGTTTACCGGGGCTACAGGCTTTCTTT.

The CDR3 coding sequence is TGCGCCAGCGGGACTAGCGGGAGCTCCTACAATGAGCAGTTCTTC. Its translation is CASGTSGSSYNEQFF. This chain uses TRBV5-1 with TRBJ2-1, with 14 positions matching TRBD2. Germline CDR1 reads SGHRS; CDR2 reads YFSETQ. The V gene end was trimmed by 7 bases and the J gene end by 0 bases; junction bases not matched to a gene: 0. The CDR3 runs 15 residues.

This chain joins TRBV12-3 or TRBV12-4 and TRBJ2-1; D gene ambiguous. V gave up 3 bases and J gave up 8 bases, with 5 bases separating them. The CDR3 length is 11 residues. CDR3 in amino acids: CASSLVHEQFF. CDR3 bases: TGTGCCAGCAGTTTGGTTCATGAGCAGTTCTTC.